The rows below give T cell receptor beta chains drawn from one sample of a study of T cells in Graves' hyperthyroidism and ophthalmopathy. TCRdb recomputed calls from the multiplex PCR reads with MiXCR, one row per CDR3 protein. The sample includes over 700,000 distinct CDR3 sequences, more than 30% of them seen just once. Sequencing was performed on blood. These receptors all come from a man in his late teens or twenties with Graves' hyperthyroidism. Both conserved end residues are part of each CDR3. Fields, in order: J gene, clone size, D gene, CDR3 length, V gene, CDR3 protein, CDR3 DNA. A D gene is named only where the DNA matches it firmly. Only some rows state a clone size, as once, few, many or a class for expanded clones.

>TRBJ2-7|.|.|10|TRBV29-1
CSVLTYEQYF
TGCAGCGTGCTAACCTACGAGCAGTACTTC
>TRBJ2-7|.|TRBD1|16|TRBV4-2
CASSPRGGRSVYEQYF
TGTGCCAGCAGCCCTCGAGGGGGCAGGTCAGTCTACGAGCAGTACTTC
>TRBJ2-2|.|TRBD2|15|TRBV7-2
CASNPLAGGTGELFF
TGTGCCAGCAATCCTCTAGCGGGAGGAACCGGGGAGCTGTTTTTT
>TRBJ2-7|.|.|12|TRBV2
CASKGESYEQYF
TGTGCCAGCAAGGGGGAGTCCTACGAGCAGTACTTC
>TRBJ1-1|.|.|14|TRBV5-1
CASSLEYMNTEAFF
TGCGCCAGCAGCTTGGAGTATATGAACACTGAAGCTTTCTTT
>TRBJ1-6|.|TRBD1|16|TRBV4-1
CASSQGQSSYNSPLHF
TGCGCCAGCAGCCAGGGACAGAGCTCCTATAATTCACCCCTCCACTTT
>TRBJ1-3|many|.|14|TRBV7-9
CASSQQGSGNTIYF
TGTGCCAGCAGCCAACAGGGCTCTGGAAACACCATATATTTT
>TRBJ2-3|few|.|12|TRBV29-1
CSRGISTDTQYF
TGCAGCCGTGGCATAAGCACAGATACGCAGTATTTT
>TRBJ1-6|.|TRBD1|12|TRBV25-1
CASSGTGGPLHF
TGTGCCAGCAGCGGGACAGGCGGACCCCTCCACTTT
>TRBJ1-1|few|TRBD1|14|TRBV4-1
CASSLTTGDTEAFF
TGCGCCAGCAGCCTAACGACAGGGGACACTGAAGCTTTCTTT
>TRBJ1-1|many|.|12|TRBV12-3/TRBV12-4
CASSPYATEAFF
TGTGCCAGCAGTCCATATGCCACTGAAGCTTTCTTT
>TRBJ2-2|many|.|13|TRBV10-3
CAMRPGAEGELFF
TGTGCCATGAGACCCGGAGCGGAGGGGGAGCTGTTTTTT
>TRBJ2-7|few|.|14|TRBV5-6
CASSRTAGSGEQYF
TGTGCCAGCAGCCGAACGGCCGGTAGCGGCGAGCAGTACTTC
>TRBJ1-1|once|.|13|TRBV25-1
CASKDTKNTEAFF
TGTGCCAGCAAGGACACCAAGAACACTGAAGCTTTCTTT